These 28 T cell receptor beta chains were all obtained from the same sample, sequenced in a study of identical twins. TCRdb re-called the 5' RACE reads with MiXCR, one entry per CDR3 protein. The sample contains a few hundred thousand distinct CDR3 sequences, approximately 17% of which appear only once. Sequencing was carried out using naive T cells sorted from blood. The receptors originated from a man aged 50 to 60 in good health.

The table lists this clonotype with many counts. V is TRBV5-1 and J is TRBJ2-7; 8 nucleotides line up with TRBD2. The trim removed 1 base at V and 3 bases at J, leaving 6 bases unmatched. CDR3 length: 15 residues. Germline V CDR1 and CDR2: SGHRS, YFSETQ. CDR3 in DNA: TGCGCCAGCAGCTTGCAGCAGCGGGAGTACTACGAGCAGTACTTC. It specifies CASSLQQREYYEQYF. Filled out from reference TRBV5-1 and TRBJ2-7, the complete variable domain reads KAGVTQTPRYLIKTRGQQVTLSCSPISGHRSVSWYQQTPGQGLQFLFEYFSETQRNKGNFPGRFSGRQFSNSRSEMNVSTLELGDSALYLCASSLQQREYYEQYFGPGTRLTVT.

As regards this clonotype: A much larger clone lies one base from this, so it may be a read error. The chain couples TRBV28 to TRBJ1-3, with no clear D. The germline V and J ends were trimmed by 1 base and 5 bases, with 3 bases remaining between them. Germline V gene sequence: CDR1 MDHEN, CDR2 SYDVKM. The CDR3 sequence is 12 residues long. The CDR3 sequence: CASSLSRNTIYF. The CDR3 bases are TGTGCCAGCAGTTTATCTAGAAACACCATATATTTT.

This clonotype has ten or more counts. This sequence joins TRBV20-1 and TRBJ1-1; D is unresolved. The CDR3 is 11 amino acids. The germline gives CDR1 DFQATT, CDR2 SNEGSKA (reference sequence). Trimming took off 2 bases at V and 10 bases at J, with 11 bases between the two ends. The CDR3 DNA sequence: TGCAGTGCTAGACCGAAGGTTGGAGCTTTCTTT. Protein sequence: CSARPKVGAFF.

This clonotype came up many times. The chain carries TRBV12-3 or TRBV12-4 and TRBJ2-1; 8 nucleotides line up with TRBD2. Trimming cost V 6 bases and J 9 bases; bases outside gene matches: 7. This CDR3 has 13 residues. The CDR3 bases are TGTGCCAGCAGCCGATCGGGAGGGGGTGAGCAGTTCTTC. Translating it yields CASSRSGGGEQFF.

This clonotype was detected a few times. The chain links TRBV9 to TRBJ2-2, with 8 positions matching TRBD1. CDR1 and CDR2 (germline): SGDLS, YYNGEE. Germline trimming cut 3 bases from V and 4 bases from J; bases unmatched to any gene: 5. The CDR3 has 15 amino acids. CDR3 nucleotide sequence: TGTGCCAGCAGCGCGGGACAGGTAGCCACCGGGGAGCTGTTTTTT. It translates to CASSAGQVATGELFF.

This clonotype has at least ten counts. This rearrangement joins TRBV4-3 to TRBJ1-6; TRBD1 is a possible D gene (5 bases). Trimming removed 0 bases at V and 10 bases at J, with 13 bases between. This CDR3 spans 15 amino acids. The germline V gene has CDR1 LGHNA and CDR2 YSLEER. The CDR3 DNA reads TGCGCCAGCAGCCAAGATGCCAGGGTAACGTCACCCCTCCACTTT. Amino acids: CASSQDARVTSPLHF.

This clonotype was seen ten or more times. V usage is TRBV20-1 and J usage is TRBJ2-1; 8 bases map to TRBD2. Germline V CDR1 and CDR2: DFQATT, SNEGSKA (reference sequence). The CDR3 is 12 residues long. The V segment lost 3 bases and the J segment 12 bases; nucleotides outside the gene matches: 7. CDR3 residues: CSASTSGDLQFF. In DNA form, the CDR3 reads TGCAGTGCTAGTACTAGCGGAGACCTGCAGTTCTTC.

The V call is TRBV7-9, the J call TRBJ2-7; D possibly corresponds to TRBD1 (6 bases). V lost 5 bases to trimming and J lost 0 bases, with 14 bases between them. This CDR3 has 15 residues. CDR1 and CDR2 from the germline V gene are SEHNR and FQNEAQ (reference sequence). The CDR3 loop reads CASSPSDRISYEQYF. CDR3 bases: TGTGCCAGCAGCCCCTCCGACAGGATCTCCTACGAGCAGTACTTC.

J is TRBJ2-7 and V is TRBV6-1; perhaps TRBD1 as D (5 bases). The CDR3 spans 13 residues. Germline-derived CDR1 and CDR2 are MNHNS and SASEGT. Trimming pared 6 bases from V and 0 bases from J, leaving 9 bases between. The CDR3 sequence: CASRVGASYEQYF. CDR3 coding DNA: TGTGCCAGCAGGGTTGGGGCCTCCTACGAGCAGTACTTC.

The chain employs TRBV7-3 and TRBJ2-2; 7 bases align to TRBD2. The V gene end was trimmed by 1 base and the J gene end by 4 bases; junction bases not matched to a gene: 6. This CDR3 contains 16 residues. Germline CDR1 reads SGHTA; CDR2 reads FQGTGA. The CDR3 DNA follows: TGTGCCAGCAGCTTAAGACTAGCAGCGACCACCGGGGAGCTGTTTTTT. Translation gives CASSLRLAATTGELFF.

V and J are TRBV20-1 and TRBJ2-2; tentative D call: TRBD1 (5 bases). The CDR3 length is 13 residues. Per the germline V gene, CDR1 is DFQATT and CDR2 is SNEGSKA (reference sequence). With 2 bases removed from V and 7 bases from J, the gap between germline ends came to 11 bases. CDR3: CSARHSGFGELFF. CDR3 sequence (DNA): TGCAGTGCTAGACACTCAGGGTTCGGGGAGCTGTTTTTT.

This clonotype was seen a handful of times. This chain uses TRBV18 with TRBJ2-4, with TRBD1 identical over 8 bases. V shed 2 bases and J 4 bases; nucleotides not matched to a gene: 1. The length of the CDR3 is 14 residues. From germline, CDR1 is KGHSH and CDR2 LQKENI. For the CDR3, the DNA is TGTGCCAGCTCACCAACAGGGGGGAAAAACATTCAGTACTTC. This sequence encodes CASSPTGGKNIQYF.

This clonotype has a handful of counts. This chain uses TRBV20-1 with TRBJ2-1, with D possibly TRBD2 on 5 matching bases. Trimming left V 0 bases short and J 0 bases short, with 9 bases between. CDR3 length equals 15 residues. Germline CDR1 reads DFQATT; CDR2 reads SNEGSKA (reference sequence). This CDR3 is CSARDELVSYNEQFF. The CDR3 DNA reads TGCAGTGCTAGAGATGAACTAGTCTCCTACAATGAGCAGTTCTTC.

In this sample, this clonotype turned up a few times. J is TRBJ2-5 and V is TRBV7-7, with 11 bases that match TRBD2. Unmatched junction bases numbered 8, after V lost 5 bases and J lost 9 bases. The CDR3 runs to 14 residues. Per the germline V gene, CDR1 is SSHAT and CDR2 is FNYEAQ (reference sequence). CDR3 region: CASSTRTSGYPQYF. The CDR3 DNA is TGTGCCAGCAGCACCCGGACTAGCGGGTATCCCCAGTACTTC.

This clonotype showed up many times. The rearrangement uses TRBV7-2 and TRBJ2-3; D possibly matches TRBD1 or TRBD2 (5 bases each). The CDR3 totals 14 residues. V shed 1 base and J shed 1 base, with 6 bases lying between them. Germline V lookup: CDR1 SGHTA, CDR2 FQGNSA. The DNA for the CDR3 is TGTGCCAGCAGCTTAGGGGGACGCACAGATACGCAGTATTTT. It encodes CASSLGGRTDTQYF.

This clonotype showed up just a few times. The V and J genes are TRBV6-5 and TRBJ2-5, with D maybe TRBD2 (5 bases). From germline, CDR1 is MNHEY and CDR2 SVGAGI. This CDR3 contains 16 residues. Trimming shortened V by 2 bases and J by 2 bases, and 15 bases separated the two germline ends. CDR3 sequence: CASSYALGRGQETQYF. Here the CDR3 DNA reads TGTGCCAGCAGTTACGCTTTGGGGAGAGGTCAAGAGACCCAGTACTTC.

This chain connects TRBV3-1 to TRBJ2-1, with 7 bases identical to TRBD2. CDR1 is LGHDT and CDR2 is YNNKEL in the germline V gene (reference sequence). This CDR3 has 14 amino acids. V gave up 3 bases and J gave up 5 bases; unmatched junction bases: 4. CDR3 amino acids: CASSQGLPNNEQFF. CDR3 DNA: TGTGCCAGCAGCCAGGGACTACCTAACAATGAGCAGTTCTTC.

CDR3 in DNA: TGCAGTGCTGAGAGACAGGGGGGAACCTCCTACGAGCAGTACTTC. Its translation is CSAERQGGTSYEQYF. The V and J genes are TRBV20-1 and TRBJ2-7, with 9 positions matching TRBD1. V shed 5 bases and J 0 bases; nucleotides not matched to a gene: 8. CDR3 length: 15 residues. Germline values: CDR1 DFQATT, CDR2 SNEGSKA (reference sequence).

The chain links TRBV5-1 to TRBJ2-2; D is ambiguous. The ends were cut back, 4 bases at V and 3 bases at J, with 10 bases in the middle. Germline-derived CDR1 and CDR2 are SGHRS and YFSETQ. The length of the CDR3 is 14 residues. In DNA form, the CDR3 reads TGCGCCAGCAGCCGGACCGTCGACACCGGGGAGCTGTTTTTT. Translation gives CASSRTVDTGELFF.

This clonotype was counted many times. The J gene is TRBJ2-7, the V gene TRBV5-1; no clear D gene. Germline values: CDR1 SGHRS, CDR2 YFSETQ. This CDR3 has 13 residues. Trimming shortened V by 0 bases and J by 4 bases, and 8 bases separated the two germline ends. The chain's CDR3 is CASSLASEYEQYF. Here the CDR3 DNA reads TGCGCCAGCAGCTTGGCTTCCGAATACGAGCAGTACTTC.

This chain uses TRBV20-1 with TRBJ2-2; D ambiguous. V gave up 2 bases and J gave up 6 bases, with 16 bases separating them. The CDR3 spans 15 residues. The germline CDR1 and CDR2 sequences are DFQATT and SNEGSKA (reference sequence). The CDR3 nucleotides are TGCAGTGCTAGACCCGGACCGGCCCGTGCCGGGGAGCTGTTTTTT. Translated, it gives CSARPGPARAGELFF.

The J gene is TRBJ2-7, the V gene TRBV18; TRBD1 might be the D (6 bases). Trimming removed 3 bases from V and 5 bases from J, with 11 bases in between. Germline CDR1 reads KGHSH; CDR2 reads LQKENI. There are 13 residues in the CDR3. The CDR3 region is CASSPGQTDEQYF. The CDR3 nucleotides are TGTGCCAGCTCACCCGGACAGACCGACGAGCAGTACTTC.

This clonotype was counted ten times or more. The chain uses TRBV29-1 and TRBJ2-3; 7 bases align to TRBD1. The CDR3 totals 14 residues. V was clipped by 6 bases and J by 1 base; unmatched bases: 7. Looked up from germline, CDR1 is SQVTM and CDR2 is ANQGSEA. The CDR3 reads CSVLGGRGTDTQYF. Written as DNA, the CDR3 is TGCAGCGTCCTAGGGGGCCGGGGCACAGATACGCAGTATTTT.

This clonotype was detected only a few times. This sequence joins TRBV7-2 and TRBJ2-7, with a possible D match to TRBD2 (6 bases). CDR1 is SGHTA and CDR2 is FQGNSA in the germline V gene. The CDR3 covers 12 residues. Trimming left V 1 base short and J 9 bases short, with 10 bases between. The CDR3 sequence: CASSLDWGGQYF. CDR3 nucleotides: TGTGCCAGCAGCTTAGATTGGGGAGGGCAGTACTTC.

This clonotype showed up just a few times. The chain links TRBV20-1 to TRBJ2-7; 13 positions agree with TRBD2. Trimming cost V 7 bases and J 7 bases; bases outside gene matches: 13. CDR3 length: 15 amino acids. CDR1 and CDR2 from the germline V gene are DFQATT and SNEGSKA (reference sequence). CDR3 nucleotide sequence: TGCAGTGTTTCAGGACTAGCGGGGGCGCGGAGGGAGCAGTACTTC. Protein sequence: CSVSGLAGARREQYF.

This clonotype came up many times. This chain connects TRBV5-1 to TRBJ2-1; 9 bases are shared with TRBD2. The CDR3 spans 16 residues. V shed 0 bases and J 9 bases; nucleotides not matched to a gene: 10. The germline gives CDR1 SGHRS, CDR2 YFSETQ. This CDR3 reads CASSLESGRSKGEQFF. In DNA form, the CDR3 reads TGCGCCAGCAGCTTGGAAAGCGGGAGGTCTAAGGGTGAGCAGTTCTTC.

At least ten counts were recorded for this clonotype. The chain employs TRBV29-1 and TRBJ2-1; 8 bases map to TRBD1. The V gene end was trimmed by 5 bases and the J gene end by 6 bases; junction bases not matched to a gene: 12. The CDR3 totals 15 residues. Germline-derived CDR1 and CDR2 are SQVTM and ANQGSEA. Here the CDR3 DNA reads TGCAGCGTTCGTCCTACGGGACAGGTAATCAATGAGCAGTTCTTC. Amino acids: CSVRPTGQVINEQFF.

The gene calls are TRBV6-1 and TRBJ1-1; D gene unclear. Germline CDR1 reads MNHNS; CDR2 reads SASEGT. Deletions cut 6 bases from V and 6 bases from J, with 14 bases between. CDR3 length equals 13 residues. The CDR3 DNA reads as TGTGCCAGCAGGCCTACTCGGGTTTCTGAAGCTTTCTTT. Translated: CASRPTRVSEAFF.